This T cell receptor (beta chain) originates from a study of vaccination effects on CD4 cells after COVID-19. Study-wide background: Two-dose vaccination with either BNT162b2 or mRNA-1273 was given to the participants.

Study observations and caveats: Early post-infection timepoints were absent, and convalescent patients were few.

Germline V gene lookup returns CDR1 SGDLS and CDR2 YYNGEE. CDR3 length: 14 amino acids. V trimming: 6 bases; J trimming: 5 bases; junction bases outside the gene matches: 8. Many counts were recorded for this clone. The antigen remains unidentified. CD4+ T cells specific for antigen were expanded with viral peptide pools by the ViraFEST assay before sequencing. Upon completion of around 9 days in culture, CD4+ T cells were isolated. The vaccine recipients had no prior SARS-CoV-2 infection, with negative nucleocapsid antibodies. Sequenced by immunoSEQ multiplex PCR; TCRdb stores in-frame clones only, minus some. The data hold tens of thousands of clones, with roughly 70% observed a single time.

The rearrangement links TRBV9 to TRBJ2-5; 9 nucleotides agree with TRBD1. The TCR sequence derives from a human donor who received a COVID-19 vaccine. Sequencing used CD4+ T cells from PBMCs cultured with HCoV-OC43 spike peptides, obtained before COVID-19 vaccination. Subset of the sample: HCoV-OC43 spike overlapping peptide pool stimulation. The CDR3 DNA follows: TGTGCCAGCACCATGGGACAGGGCGGGGAGACCCAGTACTTC. Its translation: CASTMGQGGETQYF.